This TCR beta chain was profiled in a study of cytomegalovirus exposure and HLA in healthy donors. Findings of the study overall: Sequencing had likely introduced a cluster of highly shared sequence variants as an artifact. Accounts indicate the classifier identified cytomegalovirus status with strong specificity and sensitivity. Generally TCR sequences proved uncommon, though certain public TCRs appeared in numerous donors.

The V gene's germline CDR1 is WNHNN and CDR2 SYGVQD (reference sequence). The CDR3 length is 15 residues. The V end was cut by 8 bases, the J end by 1 base, with 17 bases between. PCR used 60 Vbeta primers and 13 Jbeta primers. Sequencing used immunoSEQ multiplex PCR; TCRdb keeps in-frame clones, though not all of them. The table has more than 110,000 clones, nearly 80% seen once. Donors in the study were healthy people who gave bone marrow. This clone is a singleton in its sample. The antigen remains undetermined. The clonotype was recovered from a male donor in good health and CMV-seronegative. Sequenced sample: PBMCs. J is TRBJ2-5 and V is TRBV10-1; D is possibly TRBD2 (5 bases). DNA of the CDR3: TGCGCCAGCGGTGGAGGAGCCTCGTTCCAAGAGACCCAGTACTTC. It specifies CASGGGASFQETQYF.